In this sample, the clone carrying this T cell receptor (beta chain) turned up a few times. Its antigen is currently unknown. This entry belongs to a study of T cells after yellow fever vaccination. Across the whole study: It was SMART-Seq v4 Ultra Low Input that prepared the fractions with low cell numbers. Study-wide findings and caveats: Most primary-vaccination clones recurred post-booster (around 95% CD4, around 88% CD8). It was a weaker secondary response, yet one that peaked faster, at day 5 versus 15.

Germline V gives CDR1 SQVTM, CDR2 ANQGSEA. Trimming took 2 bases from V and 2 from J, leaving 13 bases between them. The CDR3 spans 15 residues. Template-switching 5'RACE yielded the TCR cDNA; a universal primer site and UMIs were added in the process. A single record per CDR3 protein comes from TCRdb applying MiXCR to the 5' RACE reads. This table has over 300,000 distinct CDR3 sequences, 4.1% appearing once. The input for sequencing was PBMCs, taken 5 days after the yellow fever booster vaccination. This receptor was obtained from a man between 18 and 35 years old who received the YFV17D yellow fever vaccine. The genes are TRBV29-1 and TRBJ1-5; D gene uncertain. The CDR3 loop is CSVELGVGGNQPQHF. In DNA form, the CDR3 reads TGCAGCGTTGAACTCGGGGTGGGAGGCAATCAGCCCCAGCATTTT.